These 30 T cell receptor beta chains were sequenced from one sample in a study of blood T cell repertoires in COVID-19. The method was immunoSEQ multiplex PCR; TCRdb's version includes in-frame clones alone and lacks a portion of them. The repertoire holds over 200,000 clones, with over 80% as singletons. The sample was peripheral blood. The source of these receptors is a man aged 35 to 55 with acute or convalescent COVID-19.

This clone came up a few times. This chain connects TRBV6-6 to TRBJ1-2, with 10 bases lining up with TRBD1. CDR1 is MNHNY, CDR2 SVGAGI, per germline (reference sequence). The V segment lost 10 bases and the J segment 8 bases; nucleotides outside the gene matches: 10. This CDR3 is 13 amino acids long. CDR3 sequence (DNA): TGTGCCACCTTATCGGGGACAGGGGCGGGCTACACCTTC. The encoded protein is CATLSGTGAGYTF.

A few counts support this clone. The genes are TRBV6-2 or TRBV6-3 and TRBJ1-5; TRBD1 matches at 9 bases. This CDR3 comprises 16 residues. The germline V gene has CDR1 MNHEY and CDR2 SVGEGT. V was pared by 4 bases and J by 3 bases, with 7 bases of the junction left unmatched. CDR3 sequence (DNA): TGTGCCAGCAGTTCCATGGACAGGGGCGCCAATCAGCCCCAGCATTTT. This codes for CASSSMDRGANQPQHF.

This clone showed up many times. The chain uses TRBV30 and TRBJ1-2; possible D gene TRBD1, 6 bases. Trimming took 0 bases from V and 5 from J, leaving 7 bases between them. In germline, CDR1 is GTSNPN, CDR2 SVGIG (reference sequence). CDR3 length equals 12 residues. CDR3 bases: TGTGCCTGGAGTGTGGACAGATATGGCTACACCTTC. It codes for CAWSVDRYGYTF. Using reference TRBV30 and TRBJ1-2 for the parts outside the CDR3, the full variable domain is SQTIHQWPATLVQPVGSPLSLECTVEGTSNPNLYWYRQAAGRGLQLLFYSVGIGQISSEVPQNLSASRPQDRQFILSSKKLLLSDSGFYLCAWSVDRYGYTFGSGTRLTVV.

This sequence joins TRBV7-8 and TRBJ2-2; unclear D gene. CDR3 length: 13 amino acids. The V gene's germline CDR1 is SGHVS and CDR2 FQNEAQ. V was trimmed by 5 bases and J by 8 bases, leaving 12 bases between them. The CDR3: CASSLGRQGELFF. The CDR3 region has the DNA TGTGCCAGCAGCCTAGGGCGGCAAGGGGAGCTGTTTTTT.

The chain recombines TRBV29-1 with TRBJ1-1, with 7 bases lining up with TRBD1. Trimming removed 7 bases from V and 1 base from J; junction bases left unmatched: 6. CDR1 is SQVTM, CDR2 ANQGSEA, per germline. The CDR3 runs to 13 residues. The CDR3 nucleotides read TGCAGCGGAAGCGGACAGGCGAACACTGAAGCTTTCTTT. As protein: CSGSGQANTEAFF.

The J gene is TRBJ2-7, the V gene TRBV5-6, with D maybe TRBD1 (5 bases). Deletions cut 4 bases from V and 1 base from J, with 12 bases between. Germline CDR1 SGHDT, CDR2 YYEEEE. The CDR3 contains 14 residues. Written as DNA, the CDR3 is TGTGCCAGCAGCGCCAGGGCTACATCCTACGAGCAGTACTTC. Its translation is CASSARATSYEQYF.

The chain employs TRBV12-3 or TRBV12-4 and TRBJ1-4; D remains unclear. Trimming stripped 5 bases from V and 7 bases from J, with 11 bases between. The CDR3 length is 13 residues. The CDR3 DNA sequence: TGTGCCAGCAGTCCCCGACTGGGTGAAAAACTGTTTTTT. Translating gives CASSPRLGEKLFF.

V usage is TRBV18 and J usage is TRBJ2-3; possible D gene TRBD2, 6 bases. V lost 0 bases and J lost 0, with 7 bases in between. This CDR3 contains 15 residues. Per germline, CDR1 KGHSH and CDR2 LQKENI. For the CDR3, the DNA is TGTGCCAGCTCACCACCTAGCGGTAGCACAGATACGCAGTATTTT. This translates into CASSPPSGSTDTQYF.

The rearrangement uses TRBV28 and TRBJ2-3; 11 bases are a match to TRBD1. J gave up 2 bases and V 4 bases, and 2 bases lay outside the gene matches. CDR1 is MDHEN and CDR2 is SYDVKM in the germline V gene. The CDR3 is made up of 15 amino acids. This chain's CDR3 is CASSWTGGDTDTQYF. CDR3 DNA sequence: TGTGCCAGCAGTTGGACAGGGGGCGACACAGATACGCAGTATTTT.

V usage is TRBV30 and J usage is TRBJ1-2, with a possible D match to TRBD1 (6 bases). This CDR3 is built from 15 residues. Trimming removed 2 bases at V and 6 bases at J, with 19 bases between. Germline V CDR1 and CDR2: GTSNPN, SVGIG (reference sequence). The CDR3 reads CAWSNRDIALNGYTF. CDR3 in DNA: TGTGCCTGGAGTAACCGGGACATCGCGCTAAATGGCTACACCTTC.

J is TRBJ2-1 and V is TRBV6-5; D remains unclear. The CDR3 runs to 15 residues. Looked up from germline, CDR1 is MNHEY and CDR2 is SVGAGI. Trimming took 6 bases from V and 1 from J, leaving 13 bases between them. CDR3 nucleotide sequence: TGTGCCAGCAGCCTCGAAGCGTGGTCCTACAATGAGCAGTTCTTC. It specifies CASSLEAWSYNEQFF.

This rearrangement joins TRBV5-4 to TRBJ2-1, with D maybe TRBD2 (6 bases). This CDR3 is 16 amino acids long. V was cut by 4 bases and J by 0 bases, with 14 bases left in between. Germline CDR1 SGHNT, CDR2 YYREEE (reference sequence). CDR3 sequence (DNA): TGTGCCAGCAGCCCAGCCCCCGGGAGCTCCTACAATGAGCAGTTCTTC. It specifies CASSPAPGSSYNEQFF. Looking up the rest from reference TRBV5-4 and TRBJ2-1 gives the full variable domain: ETGVTQSPTHLIKTRGQQVTLRCSSQSGHNTVSWYQQALGQGPQFIFQYYREEENGRGNFPPRFSGLQFPNYSSELNVNALELDDSALYLCASSPAPGSSYNEQFFGPGTRLTVL.

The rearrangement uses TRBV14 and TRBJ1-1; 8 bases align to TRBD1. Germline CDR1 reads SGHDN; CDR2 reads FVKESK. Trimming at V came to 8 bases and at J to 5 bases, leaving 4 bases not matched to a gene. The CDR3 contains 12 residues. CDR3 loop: CASGQGRTEAFF. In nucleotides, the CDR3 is TGTGCCAGCGGACAGGGAAGGACTGAAGCTTTCTTT. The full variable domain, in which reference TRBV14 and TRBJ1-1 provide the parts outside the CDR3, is EAGVTQFPSHSVIEKGQTVTLRCDPISGHDNLYWYRRVMGKEIKFLLHFVKESKQDESGMPNNRFLAERTGGTYSTLKVQPAELEDSGVYFCASGQGRTEAFFGQGTRLTVV.

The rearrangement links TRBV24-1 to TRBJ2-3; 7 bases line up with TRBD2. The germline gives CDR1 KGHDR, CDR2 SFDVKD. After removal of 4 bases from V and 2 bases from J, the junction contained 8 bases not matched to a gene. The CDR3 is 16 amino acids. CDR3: CATSDPGLDPTDTQYF. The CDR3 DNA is TGTGCCACCAGTGACCCAGGACTAGACCCCACAGATACGCAGTATTTT.

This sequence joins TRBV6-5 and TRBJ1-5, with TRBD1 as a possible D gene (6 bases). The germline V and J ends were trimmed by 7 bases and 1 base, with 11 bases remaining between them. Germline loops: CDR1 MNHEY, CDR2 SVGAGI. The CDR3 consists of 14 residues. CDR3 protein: CASTRGESNQPQHF. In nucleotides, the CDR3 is TGTGCCAGCACCAGGGGCGAGAGCAATCAGCCCCAGCATTTT.

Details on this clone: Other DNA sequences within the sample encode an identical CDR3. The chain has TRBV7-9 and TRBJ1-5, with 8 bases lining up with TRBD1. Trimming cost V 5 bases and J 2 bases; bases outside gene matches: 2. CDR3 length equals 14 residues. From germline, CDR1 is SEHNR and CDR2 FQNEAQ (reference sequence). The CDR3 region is CASSQGQGNQPQHF. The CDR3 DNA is TGTGCCAGCAGCCAGGGACAGGGCAATCAGCCCCAGCATTTT.

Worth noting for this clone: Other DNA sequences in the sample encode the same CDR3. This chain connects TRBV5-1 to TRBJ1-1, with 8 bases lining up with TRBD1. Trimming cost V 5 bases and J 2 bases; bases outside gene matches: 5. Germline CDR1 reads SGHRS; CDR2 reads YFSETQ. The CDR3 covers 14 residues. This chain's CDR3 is CASSLTGVNTEAFF. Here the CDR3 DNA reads TGCGCCAGCAGTTTGACAGGGGTCAACACTGAAGCTTTCTTT.

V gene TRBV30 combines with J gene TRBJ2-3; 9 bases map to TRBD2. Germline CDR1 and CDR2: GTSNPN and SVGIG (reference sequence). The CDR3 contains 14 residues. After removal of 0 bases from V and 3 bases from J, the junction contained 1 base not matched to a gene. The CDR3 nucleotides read TGTGCCTGGAGTGTTAGCGGGAGTACAGATACGCAGTATTTT. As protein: CAWSVSGSTDTQYF.

CDR3 in DNA: TGTGCCAGCAGCTTGGTATCAGGGGGCGGTCAGACCCAGTACTTC. Protein sequence: CASSLVSGGGQTQYF. V and J are TRBV5-4 and TRBJ2-5; TRBD1 agrees at 8 bases. V lost 0 bases to trimming and J lost 6 bases; unmatched junction nucleotides: 7. The CDR3 is made up of 15 amino acids. Germline CDR1 SGHNT, CDR2 YYREEE (reference sequence).

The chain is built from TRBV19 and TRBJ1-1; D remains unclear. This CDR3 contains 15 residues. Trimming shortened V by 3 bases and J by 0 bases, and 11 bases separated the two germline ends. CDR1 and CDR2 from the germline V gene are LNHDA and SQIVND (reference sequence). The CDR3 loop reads CASSIRSSMNTEAFF. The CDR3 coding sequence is TGTGCCAGTAGTATCAGGTCGTCCATGAACACTGAAGCTTTCTTT.

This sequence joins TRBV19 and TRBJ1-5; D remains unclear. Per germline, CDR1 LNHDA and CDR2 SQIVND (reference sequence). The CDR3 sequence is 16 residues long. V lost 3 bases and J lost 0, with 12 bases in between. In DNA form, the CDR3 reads TGTGCCAGTAGTATTTCGTGGGCGTCTAGCAATCAGCCCCAGCATTTT. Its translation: CASSISWASSNQPQHF.

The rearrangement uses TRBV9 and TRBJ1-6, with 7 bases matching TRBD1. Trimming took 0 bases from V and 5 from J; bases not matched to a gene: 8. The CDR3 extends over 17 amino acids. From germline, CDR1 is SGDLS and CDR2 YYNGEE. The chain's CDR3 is CASSVAPDRNHNSPLHF. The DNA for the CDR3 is TGTGCCAGCAGCGTAGCCCCGGACAGGAACCATAATTCACCCCTCCACTTT. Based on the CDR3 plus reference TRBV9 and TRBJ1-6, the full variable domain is DSGVTQTPKHLITATGQRVTLRCSPRSGDLSVYWYQQSLDQGLQFLIQYYNGEERAKGNILERFSAQQFPDLHSELNLSSLELGDSALYFCASSVAPDRNHNSPLHFGNGTRLTVT.

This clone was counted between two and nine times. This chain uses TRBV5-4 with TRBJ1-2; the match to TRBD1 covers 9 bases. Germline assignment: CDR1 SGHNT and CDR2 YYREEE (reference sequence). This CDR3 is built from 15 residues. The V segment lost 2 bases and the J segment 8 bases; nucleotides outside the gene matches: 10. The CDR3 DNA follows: TGTGCCAGCAGCTTCGGGACAGGGAAATCAAGGGGCTACACCTTC. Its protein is CASSFGTGKSRGYTF.

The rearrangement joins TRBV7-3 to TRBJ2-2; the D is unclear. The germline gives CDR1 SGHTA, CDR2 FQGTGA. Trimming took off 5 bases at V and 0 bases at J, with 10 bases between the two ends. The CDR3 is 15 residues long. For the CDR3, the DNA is TGTGCCAGCAGCCCAGACTCGTCGAACACCGGGGAGCTGTTTTTT. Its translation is CASSPDSSNTGELFF.

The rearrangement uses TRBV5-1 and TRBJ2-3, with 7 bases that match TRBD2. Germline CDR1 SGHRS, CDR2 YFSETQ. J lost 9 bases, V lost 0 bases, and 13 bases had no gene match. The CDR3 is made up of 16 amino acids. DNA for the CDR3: TGCGCCAGCAGCTTGGCGGTGGGGACTACCGAGGGGACGCAGTATTTT. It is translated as CASSLAVGTTEGTQYF.

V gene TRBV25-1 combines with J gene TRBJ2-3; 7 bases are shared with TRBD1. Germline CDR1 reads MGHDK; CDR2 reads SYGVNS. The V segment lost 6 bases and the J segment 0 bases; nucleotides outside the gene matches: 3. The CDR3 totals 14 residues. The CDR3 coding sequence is TGTGCCAGCAGAGGGACAGTCAGCACAGATACGCAGTATTTT. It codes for CASRGTVSTDTQYF. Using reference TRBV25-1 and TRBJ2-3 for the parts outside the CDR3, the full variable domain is EADIYQTPRYLVIGTGKKITLECSQTMGHDKMYWYQQDPGMELHLIHYSYGVNSTEKGDLSSESTVSRIRTEHFPLTLESARPSHTSQYLCASRGTVSTDTQYFGPGTRLTVL.

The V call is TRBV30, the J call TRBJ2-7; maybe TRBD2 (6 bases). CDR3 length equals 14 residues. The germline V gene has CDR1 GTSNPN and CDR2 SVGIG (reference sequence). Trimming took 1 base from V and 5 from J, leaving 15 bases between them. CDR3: CAWSEASVRNEQYF. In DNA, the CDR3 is TGTGCCTGGAGTGAGGCTAGCGTTCGCAACGAGCAGTACTTC.

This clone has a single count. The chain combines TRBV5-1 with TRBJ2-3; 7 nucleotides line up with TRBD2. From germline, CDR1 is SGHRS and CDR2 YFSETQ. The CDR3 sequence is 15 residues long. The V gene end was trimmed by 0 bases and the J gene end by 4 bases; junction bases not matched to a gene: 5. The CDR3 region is CASSLVASGSDTQYF. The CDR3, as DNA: TGCGCCAGCAGCTTGGTAGCTAGCGGCTCAGATACGCAGTATTTT.

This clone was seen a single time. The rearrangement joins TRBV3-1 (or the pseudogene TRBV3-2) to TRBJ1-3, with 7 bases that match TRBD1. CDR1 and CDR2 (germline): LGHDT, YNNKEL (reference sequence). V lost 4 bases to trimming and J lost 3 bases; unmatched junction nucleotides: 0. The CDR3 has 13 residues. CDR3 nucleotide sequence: TGTGCCAGCAGCCCAGGGGGTGGAAACACCATATATTTT. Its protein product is CASSPGGGNTIYF.

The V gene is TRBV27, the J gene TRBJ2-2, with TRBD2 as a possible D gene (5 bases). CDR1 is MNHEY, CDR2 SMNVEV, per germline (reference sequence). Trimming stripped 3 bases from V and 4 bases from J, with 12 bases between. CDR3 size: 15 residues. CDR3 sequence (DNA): TGTGCCAGCAGTTTGGTACAGCGGCCCACCGGGGAGCTGTTTTTT. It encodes CASSLVQRPTGELFF.